Presented here are 20 T cell receptor beta chains from one specimen sequenced in a study of human T cells and chemical hapten exposure. Each CDR3 protein is one row after TCRdb ran MiXCR on the RACE reads. The sample has about 51,000 distinct CDR3 sequences, about 9% seen once; the top ten hold 11% to 15%. Time point noted: pre-sensitization, week 0. Treatment here: therapeutic diphenylcyclopropenone sensitization with weekly scalp DPC. The sample in question was whole blood, obtained in connection with sensitization to the hapten diphenylcyclopropenone (DPC). All receptors derive from a middle-aged woman with alopecia areata. Some clones in this sample may be carry-over from other donors' samples.

The chain carries TRBV5-1 and TRBJ1-2; 12 bases are a match to TRBD1. The CDR3 is made up of 16 amino acids. Trimming removed 2 bases from V and 4 bases from J; junction bases left unmatched: 6. Germline V gene data show CDR1 as SGHRS and CDR2 as YFSETQ. CDR3 sequence (DNA): TGCGCCAGCAGCTTATCCGGGACAGGGGGCGGCTATGGCTACACCTTC. This encodes CASSLSGTGGGYGYTF.

The sample holds many counts of this clonotype. The CDR3 DNA follows: TGTGCCAGCACCCTAAAGGGGGCGGAAAATTCACCCCTCCACTTT. As protein: CASTLKGAENSPLHF. The chain carries TRBV7-2 and TRBJ1-6; TRBD1 agrees at 7 bases. The CDR3 covers 15 residues. Germline CDR1 is SGHTA and CDR2 is FQGNSA. The junction had 10 bases not matched to a gene; V was cut back by 7 bases and J by 7 bases.

This clonotype was recorded a few times. The chain has TRBV5-1 and TRBJ2-1; TRBD2 agrees at 7 bases. Germline lookup yields CDR1 SGHRS and CDR2 YFSETQ. After removal of 4 bases from V and 4 bases from J, the junction contained 11 bases not matched to a gene. This CDR3 is 16 amino acids long. The CDR3 is CASSTGDYHRYNEQFF. Here the CDR3 DNA reads TGCGCCAGCAGCACCGGGGACTACCACCGGTACAATGAGCAGTTCTTC.

This clonotype occurred many times. The chain is built from TRBV3-1 and TRBJ2-7, with 11 bases lining up with TRBD2. V was clipped by 4 bases and J by 3 bases; unmatched bases: 8. This CDR3 contains 16 residues. CDR1 LGHDT and CDR2 YNNKEL come from the germline V gene (reference sequence). The CDR3 region is CASSPTGTSGGYEQYF. The CDR3 bases are TGTGCCAGCAGCCCCACAGGAACTAGCGGGGGCTACGAGCAGTACTTC.

Notes on this clonotype: With a much larger clone just one base away, this may be a read error. Here the CDR3 DNA reads TGTGCCAGCAGCCCTAGCGGGGGGAACTACAATGAGCAGTTCTTC. Translated, it gives CASSPSGGNYNEQFF. This chain links TRBV7-2 with TRBJ2-1; 11 bases align to TRBD2. CDR3 length equals 15 residues. Germline lookup yields CDR1 SGHTA and CDR2 FQGNSA. The V segment lost 5 bases and the J segment 3 bases; nucleotides outside the gene matches: 3.

This clonotype was observed at least ten times. J is TRBJ1-1 and V is TRBV20-1; D may be TRBD1 (5 bases). Germline values: CDR1 DFQATT, CDR2 SNEGSKA (reference sequence). The ends were cut back, 2 bases at V and 3 bases at J, with 7 bases in the middle. CDR3 length equals 12 residues. DNA for the CDR3: TGCAGTGCTAGATTGGGGGACACTGAAGCTTTCTTT. Its translation is CSARLGDTEAFF.

This clonotype was recorded many times. V usage is TRBV5-4 and J usage is TRBJ1-2; D is perhaps TRBD1 (5 bases). CDR3 length equals 14 residues. The germline V and J ends were trimmed by 0 bases and 7 bases, with 13 bases remaining between them. Germline loops: CDR1 SGHNT, CDR2 YYREEE (reference sequence). The CDR3 region has the DNA TGTGCCAGCAGCTTGGGGTTAGGGGAACTTGGCTACACCTTC. Translating it yields CASSLGLGELGYTF.

This clonotype was recorded many times. The chain employs TRBV12-5 and TRBJ1-2; perhaps TRBD1 as D (6 bases). The CDR3 totals 14 residues. Germline-derived CDR1 and CDR2 are LGHNT and FRNRAP. The germline V and J ends were trimmed by 3 bases and 4 bases, with 12 bases remaining between them. The CDR3 region is CASGFAGQSYGYTF. DNA for the CDR3: TGTGCTAGTGGTTTTGCCGGACAGAGCTATGGCTACACCTTC.

This clonotype was picked up many times. The rearrangement uses TRBV13 and TRBJ1-1; D might be TRBD1 (5 bases). CDR3 length equals 14 residues. The V gene lost 1 base and the J gene lost 3 bases, with 9 bases spanning the gap. Germline values: CDR1 PRHDT, CDR2 FYEKMQ (reference sequence). The CDR3 DNA sequence: TGTGCCAGCAGCTTAGACGGGGCCTACACTGAAGCTTTCTTT. Translating it yields CASSLDGAYTEAFF. Full variable domain (outside the CDR3, taken from reference TRBV13 and TRBJ1-1): AAGVIQSPRHLIKEKRETATLKCYPIPRHDTVYWYQQGPGQDPQFLISFYEKMQSDKGSIPDRFSAQQFSDYHSELNMSSLELGDSALYFCASSLDGAYTEAFFGQGTRLTVV.

This clonotype was picked up many times. The chain recombines TRBV7-8 with TRBJ2-3, with a possible D match to TRBD2 (7 bases). The germline V gene encodes CDR1 SGHVS and CDR2 FQNEAQ. V shed 0 bases and J shed 5 bases, with 12 bases lying between them. CDR3 size: 15 residues. The CDR3 DNA reads TGTGCCAGCAGCTTAGCGGGGGGGCCAGTAGATACGCAGTATTTT. It encodes CASSLAGGPVDTQYF.

This clonotype has more than one count but fewer than ten. For the CDR3, the DNA is TGTGCCAGCAGTGCACGGACAGTTACTAACTATGGCTACACCTTC. Translated, it gives CASSARTVTNYGYTF. The J gene is TRBJ1-2, the V gene TRBV2; weak D call: TRBD1 (6 bases). V shed 4 bases and J shed 0 bases, with 12 bases lying between them. This CDR3 spans 15 amino acids. Per germline, CDR1 SNHLY and CDR2 FYNNEI.

This clonotype was counted ten times or more. The rearrangement joins TRBV7-9 to TRBJ1-2; tentatively, D is TRBD1 (5 bases). V was shortened by 2 bases and J by 8 bases, with 15 bases between the two germline ends. Germline V CDR1 and CDR2: SEHNR, FQNEAQ (reference sequence). This CDR3 is 14 amino acids long. The CDR3 bases are TGTGCCAGCAGCTTAAGCTCCGGGACGTCAGGCTACACCTTC. Encoded protein: CASSLSSGTSGYTF.

In this sample, this clonotype turned up many times. The V and J genes are TRBV6-6 and TRBJ1-1; D remains unclear. Germline V lookup: CDR1 MNHNY, CDR2 SVGAGI (reference sequence). The CDR3 is made up of 15 amino acids. Trimming pared 0 bases from V and 0 bases from J, leaving 8 bases between. The CDR3 reads CASSYSPSVNTEAFF. DNA of the CDR3: TGTGCCAGCAGTTACTCCCCCTCAGTGAACACTGAAGCTTTCTTT.

Ten or more counts support this clonotype. The chain has TRBV2 and TRBJ1-2, with D possibly matching TRBD1 (6 bases). The CDR3 is 15 amino acids. Germline V gene sequence: CDR1 SNHLY, CDR2 FYNNEI. V lost 5 bases to trimming and J lost 0 bases, with 13 bases between them. The CDR3, as DNA: TGTGCCAGCAGTCCCGGCAGGGGTGCTAACTATGGCTACACCTTC. Translated, it gives CASSPGRGANYGYTF.

This clonotype was found many times. The chain couples TRBV6-6 to TRBJ1-3, with a weak D call TRBD1 (5 bases). Trimming left V 5 bases short and J 0 bases short, with 11 bases between. Per the germline V gene, CDR1 is MNHNY and CDR2 is SVGAGI (reference sequence). The CDR3 covers 15 residues. CDR3 amino acids: CASSMTARSGNTIYF. The CDR3 nucleotides are TGTGCCAGCAGTATGACAGCCCGCTCTGGAAACACCATATATTTT.

The CDR3 loop reads CASSYTGENYGYTF. In nucleotides, the CDR3 is TGTGCCAGCAGTTATACAGGAGAAAACTATGGCTACACCTTC. This chain joins TRBV2 and TRBJ1-2, with D perhaps matching TRBD1 (5 bases). The CDR3 totals 14 residues. CDR1 is SNHLY, CDR2 FYNNEI, per germline. Trimming removed 5 bases at V and 2 bases at J, with 12 bases between. The variable domain in full, completed from reference TRBV2 and TRBJ1-2, reads EPEVTQTPSHQVTQMGQEVILRCVPISNHLYFYWYRQILGQKVEFLVSFYNNEISEKSEIFDDQFSVERPDGSNFTLKIRSTKLEDSAMYFCASSYTGENYGYTFGSGTRLTVV.

This clonotype has only a few counts. The J gene is TRBJ1-1, the V gene TRBV5-5; D uncertain. CDR3 length: 15 amino acids. Germline V gene sequence: CDR1 SGHKS, CDR2 YYEKEE (reference sequence). With 4 bases removed from V and 2 bases from J, the gap between germline ends came to 15 bases. The CDR3 reads CASSRNAAVNTEAFF. The DNA of the CDR3 is TGTGCCAGCAGCCGCAACGCGGCGGTAAACACTGAAGCTTTCTTT.

This chain joins TRBV20-1 and TRBJ1-2; D remains ambiguous. With 2 bases removed from V and 1 base from J, the gap between germline ends came to 8 bases. This CDR3 spans 13 amino acids. From germline, CDR1 is DFQATT and CDR2 SNEGSKA (reference sequence). CDR3 in DNA: TGCAGTGCTAGACCGATCCTTAACTATGGCTACACCTTC. Protein: CSARPILNYGYTF.

The rearrangement uses TRBV4-3 and TRBJ1-2; D perhaps matches TRBD1 (5 bases). The CDR3 has 15 amino acids. Looked up from germline, CDR1 is LGHNA and CDR2 is YSLEER. The V end lost 1 base, the J end lost 8 bases, and 17 bases lay between the germline ends. The CDR3 region is CASSQVSVGRGGYTF. CDR3 DNA sequence: TGCGCCAGCAGCCAAGTTAGCGTAGGACGGGGCGGCTACACCTTC.

This clonotype has at least ten counts. The J gene is TRBJ2-3, the V gene TRBV7-9, with D tentatively TRBD1 (6 bases). The V end was cut by 4 bases, the J end by 5 bases, with 16 bases between. The CDR3 has 15 amino acids. Germline V gene data show CDR1 as SEHNR and CDR2 as FQNEAQ (reference sequence). The CDR3 sequence: CASSSRKGDEDTQYF. CDR3 sequence (DNA): TGTGCCAGCAGCTCTAGAAAGGGGGATGAAGATACGCAGTATTTT.